Below, 9 T cell receptor beta chains from the same sample are listed, as sequenced in a study of OX40 agonist ivuxolimab in advanced cancers. The assay was immunoSEQ multiplex PCR, and TCRdb's table has in-frame clones only and misses some. The sample holds tens of thousands of clones, 75% to 80% seen once. This material consisted of CD4+ or CD8+ T cells sorted from blood, taken in a trial of the OX40 agonist ivuxolimab. The receptor source for this set is an adult with an advanced solid tumor such as melanoma, head and neck, liver or kidney cancer.

The chain carries TRBV6-5 and TRBJ2-7; possibly TRBD2 for D (5 bases). The V gene lost 2 bases and the J gene lost 2 bases, with 13 bases spanning the gap. There are 15 residues in the CDR3. Germline V CDR1 and CDR2: MNHEY, SVGAGI. The CDR3 coding sequence is TGTGCCAGCAGTTACAAGGGAGCGGTCACCTACGAGCAGTACTTC. Protein product: CASSYKGAVTYEQYF.

V usage is TRBV19 and J usage is TRBJ2-7; no clear D gene. Trimming stripped 4 bases from V and 4 bases from J, with 17 bases between. The CDR3 is made up of 15 amino acids. Germline loops: CDR1 LNHDA, CDR2 SQIVND (reference sequence). CDR3 bases: TGTGCCAGTAGTACGGCTGGGCAGGATCTTTACGAGCAGTACTTC. Protein sequence: CASSTAGQDLYEQYF.

The chain couples TRBV6-5 to TRBJ1-5; D is possibly TRBD1 (6 bases). The CDR3 has 14 amino acids. Germline values: CDR1 MNHEY, CDR2 SVGAGI. Trimming took off 6 bases at V and 4 bases at J, with 13 bases between the two ends. The CDR3 region is CASRPTGMNQPQHF. In DNA form, the CDR3 reads TGTGCCAGCAGGCCTACAGGGATGAATCAGCCCCAGCATTTT.

The rearrangement joins TRBV7-3 to TRBJ2-3; TRBD1 matches 9 bases. The V gene end was trimmed by 5 bases and the J gene end by 2 bases; junction bases not matched to a gene: 5. Germline V gene lookup returns CDR1 SGHTA and CDR2 FQGTGA. This CDR3 is 15 amino acids long. The CDR3 is CASSPGQGITDTQYF. CDR3 bases: TGTGCCAGCAGCCCAGGACAGGGGATCACAGATACGCAGTATTTT.

V usage is TRBV27 and J usage is TRBJ2-1; 10 bases map to TRBD2. This CDR3 has 18 residues. V shed 1 base and J 4 bases; nucleotides not matched to a gene: 10. The germline gives CDR1 MNHEY, CDR2 SMNVEV (reference sequence). CDR3 DNA sequence: TGTGCCAGCAGTTTATTTTCGGCTAGCGGGAGAGTATACAATGAGCAGTTCTTC. Protein product: CASSLFSASGRVYNEQFF.

The chain has TRBV19 and TRBJ2-4; 9 bases are a match to TRBD2. The germline gives CDR1 LNHDA, CDR2 SQIVND (reference sequence). The CDR3 is 14 amino acids. Trimming took 2 bases from V and 7 from J; bases not matched to a gene: 3. The chain's CDR3 is CASSITLAGNIQYF. CDR3 DNA sequence: TGTGCCAGTAGTATAACCCTAGCGGGGAACATTCAGTACTTC.

This clone has only a few counts. The chain couples TRBV5-6 to TRBJ2-1, with 10 bases lining up with TRBD1. Germline CDR1 SGHDT, CDR2 YYEEEE. The CDR3 covers 15 residues. V shed 2 bases, J shed 5 bases, and the junction held 4 bases outside the gene matches. The CDR3 DNA reads TGTGCCAGCAGCTTAGGGACAGGGGCGAACAATGAGCAGTTCTTC. Its translation is CASSLGTGANNEQFF.

The chain combines TRBV19 with TRBJ2-5, with 9 bases lining up with TRBD1. Germline V gene sequence: CDR1 LNHDA, CDR2 SQIVND (reference sequence). The V gene end was trimmed by 8 bases and the J gene end by 6 bases; junction bases not matched to a gene: 4. The CDR3 length is 12 residues. CDR3 loop: CASGDRVKTQYF. The CDR3 nucleotides are TGTGCCAGTGGGGACAGGGTAAAGACCCAGTACTTC.

J is TRBJ1-5 and V is TRBV10-3, with D possibly being TRBD1 (6 bases). Trimming shortened V by 7 bases and J by 1 base, and 8 bases separated the two germline ends. The CDR3 spans 13 residues. The germline V gene encodes CDR1 ENHRY and CDR2 SYGVKD. DNA of the CDR3: TGTGCCATCAAAGGGGGGAGCAATCAGCCCCAGCATTTT. This codes for CAIKGGSNQPQHF.